The 16 T cell receptor beta chains below were found in one sample sequenced in a study of T cell repertoires in cytomegalovirus infection. TCRdb ran MiXCR on the reads and lists one entry per CDR3 protein. The sample carries roughly 760,000 distinct CDR3 sequences, less than 40% recorded once. The sample consisted of PBMCs. These TCRs come from a human donor in good health (CMV status not recorded). Some clones in this sample may be carry-over from other donors' samples.

This clonotype was seen a few times. This rearrangement joins TRBV28 to TRBJ2-7; D may be TRBD2 (5 bases). Germline CDR1 MDHEN, CDR2 SYDVKM. The CDR3 has 13 amino acids. V was cut by 4 bases and J by 7 bases, with 14 bases left in between. Written as DNA, the CDR3 is TGTGCCAGCAGTTCCCCCCCGGGGTGGGAGCAGTACTTC. Translation gives CASSSPPGWEQYF.

V and J are TRBV2 and TRBJ2-1; D gene unclear. CDR1 and CDR2 from the germline V gene are SNHLY and FYNNEI. V was clipped by 4 bases and J by 9 bases, with 13 bases between them. The CDR3 has 13 residues. This CDR3 is CASSANKYLEQFF. As DNA, the CDR3 is TGTGCCAGCAGTGCTAATAAGTATCTTGAGCAGTTCTTC.

This chain joins TRBV7-6 and TRBJ2-7; no clear D. Trimming removed 1 base at V and 3 bases at J, with 19 bases between. CDR1 is SGHVS and CDR2 is FNYEAQ in the germline V gene. The CDR3 is 17 residues long. The CDR3: CASSLEPHLLEHYEQYF. The CDR3 bases are TGTGCCAGCAGCTTAGAGCCCCACCTCCTAGAACACTACGAGCAGTACTTC.

The chain joins TRBV20-1 to TRBJ2-3, with 9 bases identical to TRBD2. The V and J ends lost 6 bases and 1 base, in that order; junction bases with no gene match: 8. This CDR3 is built from 15 residues. CDR1 is DFQATT and CDR2 is SNEGSKA in the germline V gene (reference sequence). CDR3 sequence (DNA): TGCAGTGCAAAACCCGCTAGCGGGGGCACAGATACGCAGTATTTT. Translating it yields CSAKPASGGTDTQYF.

This clonotype was counted at least ten times. Here the CDR3 DNA reads TGTGCCAGCAGCTTAGATCGAGGCGGAAATGAGCAGTTCTTC. This translates into CASSLDRGGNEQFF. This chain joins TRBV11-2 and TRBJ2-1; D not resolved. This CDR3 comprises 14 residues. With 0 bases removed from V and 7 bases from J, the gap between germline ends came to 10 bases. Germline CDR1 reads SGHAT; CDR2 reads FQNNGV.

A word on this clonotype: Since no conserved phenylalanine or tryptophan closes the CDR3, a read error is the likely cause. The chain joins TRBV7-9 to TRBJ2-7; TRBD1 aligns across 9 bases. CDR1 SEHNR and CDR2 FQNEAQ come from the germline V gene (reference sequence). This CDR3 is built from 13 residues. With V trimmed by 6 bases and J by 5 bases, 5 bases remained unmatched. DNA for the CDR3: TGTGCCAGCAGAGACAGGGGGTTGGACGAGCAGTACTGC. Protein product: CASRDRGLDEQYC.

The chain links TRBV24-1 to TRBJ1-1, with D perhaps TRBD1 (5 bases). From germline, CDR1 is KGHDR and CDR2 SFDVKD. V lost 3 bases and J 11 bases, leaving 15 bases between the germline ends. This CDR3 region has 13 residues. CDR3 DNA sequence: TGTGCCACCAGTGATCCCGACAGATCACAGGCTTTCTTT. Its protein product is CATSDPDRSQAFF.

The chain links TRBV11-2 to TRBJ1-6; no definite D call. The ends were cut back, 1 base at V and 7 bases at J, with 5 bases in the middle. The germline V gene encodes CDR1 SGHAT and CDR2 FQNNGV. The length of the CDR3 is 13 residues. For the CDR3, the DNA is TGTGCCAGCAGCTTAGTTTTGAATTCACCCCTCCACTTT. It yields the protein CASSLVLNSPLHF.

V usage is TRBV5-1 and J usage is TRBJ2-7; D possibly corresponds to TRBD1 (6 bases). Germline V CDR1 and CDR2: SGHRS, YFSETQ. This CDR3 has 14 amino acids. Trimming shortened V by 4 bases and J by 6 bases, and 17 bases separated the two germline ends. The chain's CDR3 is CASSARPSGAEQYF. DNA of the CDR3: TGCGCCAGCAGCGCCCGACCTTCAGGGGCCGAGCAGTACTTC. Based on the CDR3 plus reference TRBV5-1 and TRBJ2-7, the full variable domain is KAGVTQTPRYLIKTRGQQVTLSCSPISGHRSVSWYQQTPGQGLQFLFEYFSETQRNKGNFPGRFSGRQFSNSRSEMNVSTLELGDSALYLCASSARPSGAEQYFGPGTRLTVT.

The chain couples TRBV5-6 to TRBJ2-5; 12 nucleotides align to TRBD2. Germline V gene lookup returns CDR1 SGHDT and CDR2 YYEEEE. This CDR3 has 18 residues. With 4 bases clipped from V and 5 bases from J, the junction kept 15 bases outside the gene matches. CDR3 region: CASSEPGLAGSGRETQYF. CDR3 nucleotide sequence: TGTGCCAGCAGCGAACCGGGACTAGCGGGTTCAGGGAGGGAGACCCAGTACTTC.

The rearrangement uses TRBV20-1 and TRBJ2-1; 8 nucleotides line up with TRBD2. The V gene's germline CDR1 is DFQATT and CDR2 SNEGSKA (reference sequence). The trim removed 2 bases at V and 7 bases at J, leaving 10 bases unmatched. CDR3 length: 15 residues. CDR3 amino acids: CSARNSGIGGNEQFF. The CDR3 bases are TGCAGTGCTAGAAATAGCGGGATTGGAGGGAATGAGCAGTTCTTC.

This clonotype came up once. The chain employs TRBV19 and TRBJ2-1, with no clear D. The CDR3 is 13 residues long. Germline CDR1 reads LNHDA; CDR2 reads SQIVND (reference sequence). V lost 6 bases, J lost 4 bases, and 10 bases lay in between. The CDR3 sequence is CASSGQPYNEQFF. The CDR3 DNA reads TGTGCCAGTAGCGGGCAACCGTACAATGAGCAGTTCTTC. Full variable domain (outside the CDR3, taken from reference TRBV19 and TRBJ2-1): DGGITQSPKYLFRKEGQNVTLSCEQNLNHDAMYWYRQDPGQGLRLIYYSQIVNDFQKGDIAEGYSVSREKKESFPLTVTSAQKNPTAFYLCASSGQPYNEQFFGPGTRLTVL.

The chain carries TRBV28 and TRBJ2-7; 8 nucleotides line up with TRBD2. Trimming took 1 base from V and 0 from J; bases not matched to a gene: 2. This CDR3 is 15 amino acids long. CDR1 and CDR2 (germline): MDHEN, SYDVKM. For the CDR3, the DNA is TGTGCCAGCAGTTTATATGCGGGAGGCTCCTACGAGCAGTACTTC. Protein: CASSLYAGGSYEQYF. Full variable domain (rest looked up from reference TRBV28 and TRBJ2-7): DVKVTQSSRYLVKRTGEKVFLECVQDMDHENMFWYRQDPGLGLRLIYFSYDVKMKEKGDIPEGYSVSREKKERFSLILESASTNQTSMYLCASSLYAGGSYEQYFGPGTRLTVT.

This clonotype was found a few times. A read error is possible here, since a much larger clone lies one base away. V is TRBV7-2 and J is TRBJ2-7; 8 positions match TRBD1. This CDR3 comprises 14 residues. The junction had 6 bases not matched to a gene; V was cut back by 5 bases and J by 3 bases. CDR1 SGHTA and CDR2 FQGNSA come from the germline V gene. CDR3 coding DNA: TGTGCCAGCAGCCTGTCGGGACAGGTCTACGAGCAGTACTTC. Translated: CASSLSGQVYEQYF.

CDR3 DNA: TGTGCCAGCAGCTTAGCCCTAGATATAGGCGAGCAGTACTTC. The encoded protein is CASSLALDIGEQYF. This rearrangement joins TRBV7-2 to TRBJ2-7, with D hard to call. There are 14 residues in the CDR3. Trimming removed 0 bases from V and 6 bases from J, with 12 bases in between. The germline CDR1 and CDR2 sequences are SGHTA and FQGNSA.

This clonotype has a handful of counts. CDR3 in amino acids: CSEGGVLTFF. The DNA of the CDR3 is TGCAGTGAGGGGGGCGTGTTAACTTTCTTT. This sequence joins TRBV20-1 and TRBJ1-1; weak D call: TRBD1 (6 bases). The CDR3 sequence is 10 residues long. V lost 7 bases, J lost 12 bases, and 15 bases lay in between. In germline, CDR1 is DFQATT, CDR2 SNEGSKA (reference sequence).